This TCR beta chain was identified during a study of post-analysis software for immune sequencing data. Findings and limits, study-wide: A handful of TRBV segments were significantly more frequent in patients than in controls. TRBV5-6, TRBV5-1 and TRBV20-1 were among these segments.

Carried by the TCR beta cDNA libraries were unique molecular identifiers. TCRdb independently ran MiXCR on the PCR reads; one entry per CDR3 protein. Found here are 820,000 or so distinct CDR3 sequences, about 53% of them singletons; the top ten hold 4.6%. This clonotype was seen more than once but under ten times. What it binds is unknown. The CDR3 consists of 16 residues. Germline V gives CDR1 ENHRY, CDR2 SYGVKD. Losses at the gene ends were 4 bases for V and 1 base for J; bases not matched to a gene: 5. This receptor was taken from a girl aged 10 to 17 with multiple sclerosis. Source material: blood. The chain is built from TRBV10-3 and TRBJ2-3; 10 nucleotides align to TRBD2. The CDR3 reads CAISGSGTSGTDTQYF. The CDR3 DNA sequence: TGTGCCATCAGTGGCTCCGGGACTAGCGGCACAGATACGCAGTATTTT.